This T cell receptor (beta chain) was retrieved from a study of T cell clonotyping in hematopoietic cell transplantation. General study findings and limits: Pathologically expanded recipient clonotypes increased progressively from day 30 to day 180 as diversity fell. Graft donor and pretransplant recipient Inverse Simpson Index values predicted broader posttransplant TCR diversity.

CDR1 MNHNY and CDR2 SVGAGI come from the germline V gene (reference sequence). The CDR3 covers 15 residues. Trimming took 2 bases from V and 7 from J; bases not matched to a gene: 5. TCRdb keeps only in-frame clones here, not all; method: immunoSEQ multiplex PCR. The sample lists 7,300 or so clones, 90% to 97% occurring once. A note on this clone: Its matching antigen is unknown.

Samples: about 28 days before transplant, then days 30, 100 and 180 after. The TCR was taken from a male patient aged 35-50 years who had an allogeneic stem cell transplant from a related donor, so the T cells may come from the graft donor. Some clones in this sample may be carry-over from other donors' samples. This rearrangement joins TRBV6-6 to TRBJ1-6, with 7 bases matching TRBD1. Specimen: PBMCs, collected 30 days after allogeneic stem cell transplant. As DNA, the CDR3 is TGTGCCAGCAGTTACCAGCAAGGGGGCAATTCACCCCTCCACTTT. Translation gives CASSYQQGGNSPLHF.